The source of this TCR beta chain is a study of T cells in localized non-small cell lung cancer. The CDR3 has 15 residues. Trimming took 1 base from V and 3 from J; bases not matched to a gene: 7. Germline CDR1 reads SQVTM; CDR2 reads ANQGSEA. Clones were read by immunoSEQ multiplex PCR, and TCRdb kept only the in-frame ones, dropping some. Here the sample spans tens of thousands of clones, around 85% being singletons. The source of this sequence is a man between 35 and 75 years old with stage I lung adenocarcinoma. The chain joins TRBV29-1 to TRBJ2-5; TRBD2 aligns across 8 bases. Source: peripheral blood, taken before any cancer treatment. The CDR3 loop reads CSVEGRLAPEETQYF. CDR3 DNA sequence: TGCAGCGTTGAAGGGAGACTAGCGCCTGAAGAGACCCAGTACTTC. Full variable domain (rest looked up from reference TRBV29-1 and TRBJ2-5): SAVISQKPSRDICQRGTSLTIQCQVDSQVTMMFWYRQQPGQSLTLIATANQGSEATYESGFVIDKFPISRPNLTFSTLTVSNMSPEDSSIYLCSVEGRLAPEETQYFGPGTRLLVL.